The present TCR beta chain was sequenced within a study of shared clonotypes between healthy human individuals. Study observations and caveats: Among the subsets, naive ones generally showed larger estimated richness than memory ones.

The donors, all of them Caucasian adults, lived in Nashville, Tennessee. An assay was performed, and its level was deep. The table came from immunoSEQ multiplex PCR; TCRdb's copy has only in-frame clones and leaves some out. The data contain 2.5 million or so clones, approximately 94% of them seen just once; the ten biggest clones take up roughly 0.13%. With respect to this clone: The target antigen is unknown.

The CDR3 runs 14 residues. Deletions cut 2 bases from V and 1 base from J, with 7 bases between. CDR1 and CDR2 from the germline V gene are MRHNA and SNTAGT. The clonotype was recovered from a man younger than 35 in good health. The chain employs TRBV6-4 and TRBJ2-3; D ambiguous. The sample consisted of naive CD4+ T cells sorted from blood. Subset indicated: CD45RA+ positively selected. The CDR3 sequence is CASSDDGGTDTQYF. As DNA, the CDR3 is TGTGCCAGCAGTGACGACGGCGGCACAGATACGCAGTATTTT.